These T cell receptor beta chains were read from a single sample in a study of T cell responses to AZD1222 COVID-19 vaccine. Using immunoSEQ multiplex PCR, the repertoire was profiled, and TCRdb retains in-frame clones only, with some absent. The table lists over 50,000 clones, roughly four fifths of them singletons, with approximately 26% in the top ten. The starting material was peripheral blood, obtained 28 days after the second AZD1222 dose. These receptors were taken from an adult who received the AZD1222 COVID-19 vaccine. The CDR3 runs from the conserved cysteine through the conserved F or W. D genes are given only for firm matches. A clone size is listed for some rows: how often the clone was seen (once, few, many), or a class if it is expanded.

j_call	cdr3_length	clone_size	v_call	d_call	cdr3_nt	cdr3_aa
TRBJ2-7	13	NA	TRBV6-1	NA	TGTGCCAGCAGTGAAAGGGAACACCACGAGCAGTACTTC	CASSEREHHEQYF
TRBJ2-7	12	NA	TRBV5-4	NA	TGTGCCAGCAGCATACAGAGTAGCGAGCAGTACTTC	CASSIQSSEQYF
TRBJ2-1	19	NA	TRBV5-1	TRBD2	TGCGCCAGCAGCTTTGCCCTAGGACTAGCGGGTATCTCCTACAATGAGCAGTTCTTC	CASSFALGLAGISYNEQFF
TRBJ2-7	13	NA	TRBV11-3	NA	TGTGCCAGCAGCTTGGGGGGCCCAGGGGAGCAGTACTTC	CASSLGGPGEQYF
TRBJ2-5	12	NA	TRBV6-5	NA	TGTGCCAGCAACCGGCCTGGGGAGACCCAGTACTTC	CASNRPGETQYF
TRBJ2-1	19	NA	TRBV9	TRBD1	TGTGCCAGCAGCACCTCCCGGGACAGGGACAGTTTCTCCTACAATGAGCAGTTCTTC	CASSTSRDRDSFSYNEQFF
TRBJ1-1	15	few	TRBV5-1	NA	TGCGCCAGCAAGGAGTATACAGGTCTTACCGCTGAAGCTTTCTTT	CASKEYTGLTAEAFF
TRBJ1-1	15	NA	TRBV10-3	NA	TGTGCCATCAGTGAGTCGCGGGGTCCGAACACTGAAGCTTTCTTT	CAISESRGPNTEAFF
TRBJ1-6	11	NA	TRBV28	NA	TGTGCCAGCAGTTTACGACAGGTTCTCCACTTT	CASSLRQVLHF
TRBJ1-5	14	NA	TRBV5-8	NA	TGTGCCAGCAGCTTGGGCATATCCGGGCAGCCCCAGCATTTT	CASSLGISGQPQHF
TRBJ2-3	12	NA	TRBV5-1	NA	TGCGCCAGCAGCGTGGACTATGATACGCAGTATTTT	CASSVDYDTQYF
TRBJ1-4	17	once	TRBV4-1	TRBD1	TGCGCCAGCGCAGGATGGGTGAGCGGACAGGGCAATGAAAAACTGTTTTTT	CASAGWVSGQGNEKLFF
TRBJ2-7	11	NA	TRBV9	NA	TGTGCCAGCGGGAGAGGTAGCGAGCAGTACTTC	CASGRGSEQYF
TRBJ2-1	16	once	TRBV5-1	TRBD2	TGCGCCAGCAGCTTGGGGGGCGGGAGGGTCCACAATGAGCAGTTCTTC	CASSLGGGRVHNEQFF
TRBJ1-5	15	once	TRBV28	NA	TGTGCCAGCAGTTCGGGACTTCAGGGCAATCAGCCCCAGCATTTT	CASSSGLQGNQPQHF
TRBJ2-3	19	NA	TRBV7-6	TRBD2	TGTGCCAGCAGCTTAAGAGCCGGACTAGCGGGACCGGACACAGATACGCAGTATTTT	CASSLRAGLAGPDTDTQYF
TRBJ2-3	15	NA	TRBV7-2	TRBD2	TGTGCCAGCAGCTTAAGCGGGAGGGACACAGATACGCAGTATTTT	CASSLSGRDTDTQYF